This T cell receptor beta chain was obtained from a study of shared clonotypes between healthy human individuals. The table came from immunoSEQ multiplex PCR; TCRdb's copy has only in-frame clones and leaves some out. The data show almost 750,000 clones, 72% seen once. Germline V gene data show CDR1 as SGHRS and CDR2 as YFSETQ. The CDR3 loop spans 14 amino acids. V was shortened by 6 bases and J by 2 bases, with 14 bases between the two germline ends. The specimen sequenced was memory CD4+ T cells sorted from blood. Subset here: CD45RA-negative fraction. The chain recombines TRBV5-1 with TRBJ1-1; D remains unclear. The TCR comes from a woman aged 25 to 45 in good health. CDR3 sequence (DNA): TGCGCCAGCACCCCCGGCGGGGTCAACACTGAAGCTTTCTTT. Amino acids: CASTPGGVNTEAFF. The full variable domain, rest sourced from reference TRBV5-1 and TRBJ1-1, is KAGVTQTPRYLIKTRGQQVTLSCSPISGHRSVSWYQQTPGQGLQFLFEYFSETQRNKGNFPGRFSGRQFSNSRSEMNVSTLELGDSALYLCASTPGGVNTEAFFGQGTRLTVV.